These 17 T cell receptor beta chains share one sample of origin, sequenced in a study of T cell responses to AZD1222 COVID-19 vaccine. Here immunoSEQ multiplex PCR was the method, and the copy in TCRdb shows in-frame clones only, minus some. This sample yields around 150,000 clones, of which roughly 86% are seen a single time; roughly 5.5% belongs to the top ten. The source was peripheral blood, collected on day 0 of AZD1222 vaccination. Receptor source: an adult in good health.

This chain's CDR3 is CASSFELLSYEQYF. The CDR3 DNA is TGTGCCAGCAGTTTCGAGCTCCTTTCCTACGAGCAGTACTTC. The V call is TRBV7-9, the J call TRBJ2-7; D is uncertain. CDR3 size: 14 residues. With 6 bases removed from V and 1 base from J, the gap between germline ends came to 13 bases. Germline CDR1 SEHNR, CDR2 FQNEAQ (reference sequence).

The chain combines TRBV5-8 with TRBJ2-1; maybe TRBD2 (5 bases). CDR3 length: 12 residues. Germline V gives CDR1 SGHTS, CDR2 YDEGEE. V lost 4 bases and J 6 bases, leaving 8 bases between the germline ends. CDR3 nucleotides: TGTGCCAGCAGCGACTACCGCAATGAGCAGTTCTTC. This translates into CASSDYRNEQFF.

V gene TRBV27 combines with J gene TRBJ1-2; 9 nucleotides align to TRBD1. Germline loops: CDR1 MNHEY, CDR2 SMNVEV (reference sequence). Trimming at V came to 0 bases and at J to 6 bases, leaving 11 bases not matched to a gene. This CDR3 is built from 17 residues. In DNA form, the CDR3 reads TGTGCCAGCAGTTTATCAGGGGGGACAGGGAGCGTTCATGGCTACACCTTC. It codes for CASSLSGGTGSVHGYTF.

The genes are TRBV28 and TRBJ1-4, with a weak D call TRBD1 (6 bases). Trimming removed 5 bases at V and 8 bases at J, with 9 bases between. Germline V gene sequence: CDR1 MDHEN, CDR2 SYDVKM. The CDR3 contains 12 residues. This CDR3 is CASSQTGEKLFF. CDR3 bases: TGTGCCAGCAGTCAAACAGGGGAAAAACTGTTTTTT.

V gene TRBV7-2 combines with J gene TRBJ1-6; D unclear. The V gene's germline CDR1 is SGHTA and CDR2 FQGNSA. The CDR3 consists of 17 residues. The V gene lost 2 bases and the J gene lost 0 bases, with 11 bases spanning the gap. Here the CDR3 reads CASSLIERSSYNSPLHF. The CDR3 nucleotides are TGTGCCAGCAGCTTAATCGAGCGGAGCTCCTATAATTCACCCCTCCACTTT.

The chain joins TRBV7-3 to TRBJ1-2; D unresolved. Germline-derived CDR1 and CDR2 are SGHTA and FQGTGA. Deletions cut 5 bases from V and 0 bases from J, with 7 bases between. The CDR3 loop spans 13 amino acids. CDR3 region: CASSPQPNYGYTF. CDR3 DNA sequence: TGTGCCAGCAGCCCACAGCCTAACTATGGCTACACCTTC.

The rearrangement joins TRBV27 to TRBJ1-5; perhaps TRBD1 as D (6 bases). Germline CDR1 MNHEY, CDR2 SMNVEV (reference sequence). CDR3 length: 14 amino acids. The germline V and J ends were trimmed by 1 base and 4 bases, with 8 bases remaining between them. CDR3 nucleotides: TGTGCCAGCAGTTTATGGGGGCAGAATCAGCCCCAGCATTTT. Its translation is CASSLWGQNQPQHF.

The chain recombines TRBV5-1 with TRBJ2-5; D is possibly TRBD1 or TRBD2 (5 bases each). Looked up from germline, CDR1 is SGHRS and CDR2 is YFSETQ. V was cut by 4 bases and J by 1 base, with 14 bases left in between. The CDR3 contains 15 residues. In DNA, the CDR3 is TGCGCCAGCAGCCAGCTGGGACGGAGCCAAGAGACCCAGTACTTC. Amino acid sequence: CASSQLGRSQETQYF. Supplemented by reference TRBV5-1 and TRBJ2-5, the full variable domain reads KAGVTQTPRYLIKTRGQQVTLSCSPISGHRSVSWYQQTPGQGLQFLFEYFSETQRNKGNFPGRFSGRQFSNSRSEMNVSTLELGDSALYLCASSQLGRSQETQYFGPGTRLLVL.

This clone was seen only a few times. CDR3 amino acids: CASSPQVLSGNTIYF. DNA of the CDR3: TGTGCCAGCAGCCCGCAGGTCCTCTCTGGAAACACCATATATTTT. The chain combines TRBV7-6 with TRBJ1-3; no firm D call. The CDR3 is 15 amino acids. The germline gives CDR1 SGHVS, CDR2 FNYEAQ. V was trimmed by 5 bases and J by 0 bases, leaving 11 bases between them.

The CDR3 sequence is CATVRTGEYGYTF. The DNA for the CDR3 is TGTGCCACCGTAAGGACAGGGGAATATGGCTACACCTTC. The chain links TRBV10-3 to TRBJ1-2, with 9 bases that match TRBD1. This CDR3 region has 13 residues. J was trimmed by 5 bases and V by 10 bases; bases with no gene match: 8. CDR1 and CDR2 (germline): ENHRY, SYGVKD.

The J gene is TRBJ1-1, the V gene TRBV27; D ambiguous. CDR3 length equals 13 residues. V lost 2 bases to trimming and J lost 1 base, with 5 bases between them. Germline CDR1 is MNHEY and CDR2 is SMNVEV (reference sequence). CDR3 residues: CASSLGRNTEAFF. Written as DNA, the CDR3 is TGTGCCAGCAGTTTAGGGAGGAACACTGAAGCTTTCTTT.

This clone has only one observation. This chain uses TRBV6-5 with TRBJ1-1; D may be TRBD1 (5 bases). CDR3 size: 13 residues. V was shortened by 9 bases and J by 5 bases, with 16 bases between the two germline ends. Per the germline V gene, CDR1 is MNHEY and CDR2 is SVGAGI. In DNA form, the CDR3 reads TGTGCCAGTCCGGGACCAAAGAGGACTGAAGCTTTCTTT. Amino acid sequence: CASPGPKRTEAFF.

The gene calls are TRBV20-1 and TRBJ1-2, with D uncertain. CDR3 length: 10 residues. The germline V gene encodes CDR1 DFQATT and CDR2 SNEGSKA (reference sequence). The CDR3 sequence is CSVIRDGYTF. CDR3 DNA: TGCAGCGTTATTAGGGATGGCTACACCTTC.

Written as DNA, the CDR3 is TGCGCCAGCAGCCCGGGACTAGCGGGGCCCTACGAGCAGTACTTC. The encoded protein is CASSPGLAGPYEQYF. The chain has TRBV5-1 and TRBJ2-7, with 13 bases aligning to TRBD2. The CDR3 is 15 amino acids. V lost 4 bases to trimming and J lost 2 bases; unmatched junction nucleotides: 3. The germline V gene encodes CDR1 SGHRS and CDR2 YFSETQ.

This clone was seen more than once but under ten times. The gene calls are TRBV2 and TRBJ1-2; no firm D call. CDR3 length equals 14 residues. V was pared by 0 bases and J by 5 bases, with 10 bases between. The germline V gene has CDR1 SNHLY and CDR2 FYNNEI. The CDR3 here is CASSEALGSYGYTF. CDR3 nucleotides: TGTGCCAGCAGTGAAGCGTTAGGGTCGTATGGCTACACCTTC.

This chain links TRBV19 with TRBJ2-7, with 8 bases lining up with TRBD1. Germline CDR1 reads LNHDA; CDR2 reads SQIVND (reference sequence). The CDR3 covers 13 residues. V lost 3 bases, J lost 3 bases, and 1 base stayed unmatched. CDR3 coding DNA: TGTGCCAGTAGTATGGGACAGGTCTACGAGCAGTACTTC. The encoded protein is CASSMGQVYEQYF.

This chain links TRBV10-3 with TRBJ1-2; D is perhaps TRBD1 (6 bases). Germline CDR1 ENHRY, CDR2 SYGVKD. The V gene lost 0 bases and the J gene lost 7 bases, with 9 bases spanning the gap. CDR3 size: 13 residues. The CDR3: CAISESTGGGYTF. CDR3 bases: TGTGCCATCAGTGAGTCGACAGGAGGTGGCTACACCTTC.